The 22 T cell receptor beta chains presented below share a single source sample, sequenced in a study of identical twins. MiXCR, applied by TCRdb to the 5' RACE reads, yields one record per CDR3 protein. Seen here are more than 400,000 distinct CDR3 sequences, approximately 16% observed once, and the top ten hold 0.35% to 0.45%. These data were also filed under a second study, of yellow fever vaccine responses in identical twins.

Material: CD4+ T cells sorted from blood. Receptors were obtained from a woman in her late teens or twenties in good health.

This clonotype came up a few times. J is TRBJ2-1 and V is TRBV12-3 or TRBV12-4; D is perhaps TRBD1 (6 bases). V lost 3 bases and J 3 bases, leaving 15 bases between the germline ends. This CDR3 comprises 16 residues. The CDR3: CASSFRSRDNYNEQFF. The CDR3 nucleotides read TGTGCCAGCAGTTTTAGGTCCCGGGACAACTACAATGAGCAGTTCTTC.

This chain joins TRBV20-1 and TRBJ1-4, with 7 bases identical to TRBD1. The junction had 11 bases not matched to a gene; V was cut back by 6 bases and J by 7 bases. There are 14 residues in the CDR3. Looked up from germline, CDR1 is DFQATT and CDR2 is SNEGSKA (reference sequence). The CDR3 loop reads CSAGTVGLVEKLFF. The CDR3 DNA is TGCAGTGCCGGGACAGTCGGATTGGTTGAAAAACTGTTTTTT.

The V and J genes are TRBV12-3 or TRBV12-4 and TRBJ2-7; D unresolved. The CDR3 totals 15 residues. Trimming removed 5 bases from V and 3 bases from J, with 17 bases in between. The chain's CDR3 is CASSPRHSPHYEQYF. The CDR3 DNA is TGTGCCAGCAGTCCCCGACATTCTCCCCACTACGAGCAGTACTTC.

This clonotype was recorded a few times. The rearrangement uses TRBV7-9 and TRBJ1-3, with a possible D match to TRBD1 (5 bases). The CDR3 is 15 amino acids. V lost 5 bases to trimming and J lost 0 bases, with 11 bases between them. Germline CDR1 SEHNR, CDR2 FQNEAQ (reference sequence). This CDR3 reads CASSIGTGSGNTIYF. CDR3 DNA: TGTGCCAGCAGCATAGGAACAGGCTCTGGAAACACCATATATTTT.

The chain uses TRBV18 and TRBJ2-1; unclear D gene. This CDR3 is 12 amino acids long. From germline, CDR1 is KGHSH and CDR2 LQKENI. V was trimmed by 3 bases and J by 8 bases, leaving 8 bases between them. In DNA, the CDR3 is TGTGCCAGCTCACCTTTAATCGATGAGCAGTTCTTC. This sequence encodes CASSPLIDEQFF. The entire variable domain, with the rest obtained from reference TRBV18 and TRBJ2-1, is as follows: NAGVMQNPRHLVRRRGQEARLRCSPMKGHSHVYWYRQLPEEGLKFMVYLQKENIIDESGMPKERFSAEFPKEGPSILRIQQVVRGDSAAYFCASSPLIDEQFFGPGTRLTVL.

This clonotype was picked up a small number of times. This rearrangement joins TRBV7-9 to TRBJ2-2; D ambiguous. The CDR3 runs 15 residues. Germline lookup yields CDR1 SEHNR and CDR2 FQNEAQ (reference sequence). V was cut by 0 bases and J by 5 bases, with 10 bases left in between. The CDR3 reads CASSLAYERTGELFF. The CDR3 DNA sequence: TGTGCCAGCAGCTTAGCGTATGAGAGAACCGGGGAGCTGTTTTTT.

This clonotype was counted between two and nine times. Here the CDR3 DNA reads TGTGCCAGTAGTCCCCTGCGGGGGAGTTACGGTGAGCAGTTCTTC. It codes for CASSPLRGSYGEQFF. The chain joins TRBV19 to TRBJ2-1; the match to TRBD2 covers 7 bases. After removal of 5 bases from V and 9 bases from J, the junction contained 13 bases not matched to a gene. Germline assignment: CDR1 LNHDA and CDR2 SQIVND (reference sequence). The CDR3 is made up of 15 amino acids.

The table lists this clonotype with a few counts. This chain joins TRBV11-2 and TRBJ1-1, with a weak D call TRBD1 (5 bases). V was pared by 3 bases and J by 4 bases, with 9 bases between. Germline V gene lookup returns CDR1 SGHAT and CDR2 FQNNGV. The CDR3 loop spans 13 amino acids. The CDR3 is CASSLRGLTEAFF. CDR3 bases: TGTGCCAGCAGCTTGCGGGGACTCACTGAAGCTTTCTTT.

The table lists this clonotype with a few counts. This chain joins TRBV4-2 and TRBJ2-5; D is perhaps TRBD1 (5 bases). The CDR3 spans 15 residues. Between the trimmed V and J ends, which lost 3 bases and 2 bases, there was a span of 13 bases. CDR1 is LGHNA, CDR2 YNFKEQ, per germline. The CDR3: CASSHTLDKQETQYF. In nucleotides, the CDR3 is TGTGCCAGCAGCCACACGTTGGACAAACAAGAGACCCAGTACTTC.

Only one count was recorded for this clonotype. The chain couples TRBV14 to TRBJ2-2; D is possibly TRBD1 or TRBD2 (6 bases each). The CDR3 sequence is 18 residues long. Germline V lookup: CDR1 SGHDN, CDR2 FVKESK. Between the trimmed V and J ends, which lost 0 bases and 1 base, there was a span of 15 bases. CDR3 nucleotide sequence: TGTGCCAGCAGCCAAGAGGGTAAACGGGGGCAGAACACCGGGGAGCTGTTTTTT. Amino acid sequence: CASSQEGKRGQNTGELFF.

V usage is TRBV5-1 and J usage is TRBJ2-5, with a possible D match to TRBD2 (6 bases). The germline V gene has CDR1 SGHRS and CDR2 YFSETQ. V was trimmed by 0 bases and J by 4 bases, leaving 25 bases between them. The CDR3 runs 19 residues. The CDR3, as DNA: TGCGCCAGCAGCTTGGGGTCTCTTCCTAGCGAGTGGTTGGGAGAGACCCAGTACTTC. Amino acids: CASSLGSLPSEWLGETQYF.

The chain carries TRBV10-3 and TRBJ2-5, with 12 positions matching TRBD1. Losses at the gene ends were 6 bases for V and 3 bases for J; bases not matched to a gene: 11. This CDR3 comprises 17 residues. The germline V gene encodes CDR1 ENHRY and CDR2 SYGVKD. The CDR3 DNA sequence: TGTGCCATCAGAGCGGGACAGGGGGCGGCGGGAGAAGAGACCCAGTACTTC. Protein: CAIRAGQGAAGEETQYF.

The rearrangement links TRBV12-3 or TRBV12-4 to TRBJ2-2; possibly TRBD1 or TRBD2 for D (5 bases each). CDR3 size: 13 residues. Between the trimmed V and J ends, which lost 7 bases and 6 bases, there was a span of 12 bases. In nucleotides, the CDR3 is TGTGCCAGCACCCTGGGGGTTGCCGGGGAGCTGTTTTTT. Its protein product is CASTLGVAGELFF.

V and J are TRBV7-8 and TRBJ1-1, with D perhaps TRBD1 (5 bases). The CDR3 totals 16 residues. CDR1 and CDR2 (germline): SGHVS, FQNEAQ. Deletions cut 4 bases from V and 0 bases from J, with 15 bases between. The CDR3: CASSSAGRGVNTEAFF. Written as DNA, the CDR3 is TGTGCCAGCAGCTCCGCGGGCCGGGGGGTGAACACTGAAGCTTTCTTT.

The V call is TRBV20-1, the J call TRBJ2-2; the match to TRBD2 covers 7 bases. From germline, CDR1 is DFQATT and CDR2 SNEGSKA (reference sequence). This CDR3 is 16 amino acids long. After removal of 6 bases from V and 2 bases from J, the junction contained 12 bases not matched to a gene. In DNA, the CDR3 is TGCAGTGCCAAATCCGAAGCGGGGCCCAACACCGGGGAGCTGTTTTTT. Translation: CSAKSEAGPNTGELFF.

The chain has TRBV9 and TRBJ2-1, with TRBD2 matching over 8 bases. The CDR3 has 17 residues. J gave up 3 bases and V 3 bases, and 11 bases lay outside the gene matches. Germline values: CDR1 SGDLS, CDR2 YYNGEE. The CDR3 DNA reads as TGTGCCAGCAGCGCCGGATTGGCGGGAGGTGGCTACAATGAGCAGTTCTTC. It is translated as CASSAGLAGGGYNEQFF. The full variable domain, in which reference TRBV9 and TRBJ2-1 provide the parts outside the CDR3, is DSGVTQTPKHLITATGQRVTLRCSPRSGDLSVYWYQQSLDQGLQFLIQYYNGEERAKGNILERFSAQQFPDLHSELNLSSLELGDSALYFCASSAGLAGGGYNEQFFGPGTRLTVL.

This clonotype was detected a few times. CDR3 loop: CSAILPTGEQYEQYF. The CDR3 nucleotides read TGCAGTGCCATCCTACCGACAGGGGAGCAGTACGAGCAGTACTTC. The rearrangement joins TRBV20-1 to TRBJ2-7, with TRBD1 identical over 8 bases. CDR3 length: 15 residues. V gave up 6 bases and J gave up 4 bases; unmatched junction bases: 14. Per the germline V gene, CDR1 is DFQATT and CDR2 is SNEGSKA (reference sequence).

The CDR3 coding sequence is TGTGCCAGCAGTGAAAGAGGGCCTGGCAGCAGCAATCAGCCCCAGCATTTT. The encoded protein is CASSERGPGSSNQPQHF. The genes are TRBV2 and TRBJ1-5; D ambiguous. The germline V gene has CDR1 SNHLY and CDR2 FYNNEI. This CDR3 comprises 17 residues. Trimming removed 2 bases from V and 1 base from J, with 15 bases in between.

The chain combines TRBV18 with TRBJ2-1; D remains ambiguous. This CDR3 is 16 amino acids long. CDR1 and CDR2 (germline): KGHSH, LQKENI. The ends were cut back, 3 bases at V and 5 bases at J, with 17 bases in the middle. CDR3 nucleotide sequence: TGTGCCAGCTCACCGCTCCGGGCAGGTATTAACAATGAGCAGTTCTTC. This codes for CASSPLRAGINNEQFF.

CDR3 protein: CASSPSGKAGSYEQYF. The DNA for the CDR3 is TGTGCCAGCAGTCCTAGCGGGAAGGCCGGCTCCTACGAGCAGTACTTC. The chain links TRBV28 to TRBJ2-7; 9 bases fit TRBD2. The trim removed 5 bases at V and 0 bases at J, leaving 8 bases unmatched. CDR1 and CDR2 (germline): MDHEN, SYDVKM. The CDR3 is 16 residues long.

The chain recombines TRBV20-1 with TRBJ2-1; TRBD2 agrees at 12 bases. The germline CDR1 and CDR2 sequences are DFQATT and SNEGSKA (reference sequence). The CDR3 is 20 residues long. V dropped 3 bases and J dropped 4; count of bases not matched to a gene: 19. The CDR3 loop reads CSASAWELAGGPPRYNEQFF. In DNA, the CDR3 is TGCAGTGCTAGCGCCTGGGAGCTAGCGGGAGGGCCCCCTCGGTACAATGAGCAGTTCTTC.

This clonotype was seen ten or more times. The chain recombines TRBV28 with TRBJ1-4; 8 bases match TRBD1. The length of the CDR3 is 15 residues. Looked up from germline, CDR1 is MDHEN and CDR2 is SYDVKM. J gave up 4 bases and V 5 bases, and 6 bases lay outside the gene matches. The CDR3 spells CASSDQGAGNEKLFF. The CDR3 nucleotides read TGTGCCAGCAGTGACCAGGGGGCTGGTAATGAAAAACTGTTTTTT.